These T cell receptor beta chains were read from a single sample in a study of PD-1 blockade in mismatch repair-deficient tumors. TCRdb's copy holds only in-frame clones and misses some; the assay was immunoSEQ multiplex PCR. The data hold about 110,000 clones, with 60% to 85% observed a single time. Sample: peripheral blood, taken 60 weeks after starting pembrolizumab. The receptors were gathered from an adult with mismatch repair-deficient cancer. Each CDR3 is given with its conserved first and last residue. Each record gives: V gene, clone size, J gene, CDR3 protein. Expanded clones get a size class; other rows say once, few or many, or leave the size out.

v_gene: TRBV11-3
abundance: -
j_gene: TRBJ2-3
CDR3aa: CASSPSPLTDTQYF

v_gene: TRBV4-1
abundance: -
j_gene: TRBJ2-7
CDR3aa: CASSQDLLLGYEQYF

v_gene: TRBV9
abundance: -
j_gene: TRBJ2-1
CDR3aa: CASSVTAGTTNEQFF

v_gene: TRBV6-1
abundance: -
j_gene: TRBJ2-2
CDR3aa: CASIGTSKSGELFF

v_gene: TRBV27
abundance: -
j_gene: TRBJ2-7
CDR3aa: CASSLSGQGGSYEQYF

v_gene: TRBV9
abundance: -
j_gene: TRBJ2-3
CDR3aa: CASSVAGNTDTQYF

v_gene: TRBV5-1
abundance: once
j_gene: TRBJ1-1
CDR3aa: CASKPVGGNTEAFF

v_gene: TRBV27
abundance: -
j_gene: TRBJ2-2
CDR3aa: CASKNLQGEVGELFF

v_gene: TRBV9
abundance: -
j_gene: TRBJ2-3
CDR3aa: CASSANKEVSTDTQYF

v_gene: TRBV27
abundance: -
j_gene: TRBJ1-2
CDR3aa: CASSLKRVGGSNYGYTF

v_gene: TRBV7-3
abundance: many
j_gene: TRBJ1-2
CDR3aa: CASGGQTGYGYTF

v_gene: TRBV5-1
abundance: -
j_gene: TRBJ2-3
CDR3aa: CASSLGGASTDTQYF

v_gene: TRBV9
abundance: -
j_gene: TRBJ2-3
CDR3aa: CASSVLPSGVGDTQYF

v_gene: TRBV7-3
abundance: -
j_gene: TRBJ1-1
CDR3aa: CASSFGQGGAFF

v_gene: TRBV7-2
abundance: -
j_gene: TRBJ1-1
CDR3aa: CASSFNRNSGGRTEAFF

v_gene: TRBV7-9
abundance: -
j_gene: TRBJ1-1
CDR3aa: CASFVPGGTNTEAFF

v_gene: TRBV6-5
abundance: -
j_gene: TRBJ1-3
CDR3aa: CASRPTGVNTIYF

v_gene: TRBV7-2
abundance: few
j_gene: TRBJ2-7
CDR3aa: CASSLGGQLYEQYF

v_gene: TRBV6-5
abundance: -
j_gene: TRBJ2-3
CDR3aa: CASSIDRVEDTQYF

v_gene: TRBV11-2
abundance: -
j_gene: TRBJ2-7
CDR3aa: CASSQTGASEQYF

v_gene: TRBV30
abundance: few
j_gene: TRBJ2-5
CDR3aa: CAWSVGETRYF

v_gene: TRBV11-2
abundance: -
j_gene: TRBJ1-3
CDR3aa: CASSTPQGALGNTIYF

v_gene: TRBV27
abundance: -
j_gene: TRBJ2-7
CDR3aa: CASSLRGRAHEQYF

v_gene: TRBV18
abundance: -
j_gene: TRBJ2-7
CDR3aa: CASSGQGVNEQYF

v_gene: TRBV11-3
abundance: few
j_gene: TRBJ2-2
CDR3aa: CASSSGNTGELFF

v_gene: TRBV5-5
abundance: -
j_gene: TRBJ2-5
CDR3aa: CASSLRGGKQETQYF

v_gene: TRBV19
abundance: once
j_gene: TRBJ1-1
CDR3aa: CASRAGNTEAFF

v_gene: TRBV7-9
abundance: few
j_gene: TRBJ1-2
CDR3aa: CASSPLPGQGEYGYTF

v_gene: TRBV30
abundance: -
j_gene: TRBJ1-1
CDR3aa: CAWFIPGTENTEAFF

v_gene: TRBV30
abundance: -
j_gene: TRBJ1-5
CDR3aa: CAWSGGVNRGNQPQHF

v_gene: TRBV11-2
abundance: -
j_gene: TRBJ2-2
CDR3aa: CASSPRNTGELFF

v_gene: TRBV29-1
abundance: -
j_gene: TRBJ2-7
CDR3aa: CSVRTGYEQYF

v_gene: TRBV6-1
abundance: -
j_gene: TRBJ2-1
CDR3aa: CASGIKGARDEQFF

v_gene: TRBV18
abundance: -
j_gene: TRBJ2-7
CDR3aa: CASSPETGGGYEQYF

v_gene: TRBV11-2
abundance: -
j_gene: TRBJ2-5
CDR3aa: CASSFPREETQYF

v_gene: TRBV4-3
abundance: -
j_gene: TRBJ2-7
CDR3aa: CASSQDLSRGTSYEQYF

v_gene: TRBV6-5
abundance: -
j_gene: TRBJ2-3
CDR3aa: CASSYDGSPDTQYF

v_gene: TRBV5-1
abundance: -
j_gene: TRBJ1-4
CDR3aa: CASSAGQLDEKLFF

v_gene: TRBV19
abundance: -
j_gene: TRBJ1-2
CDR3aa: CASRAEGGNYGYTF

v_gene: TRBV7-2
abundance: once
j_gene: TRBJ1-2
CDR3aa: CASSLAGTAYGYTF

v_gene: TRBV30
abundance: -
j_gene: TRBJ2-5
CDR3aa: CAWSNGRQETQYF

v_gene: TRBV4-1
abundance: -
j_gene: TRBJ2-5
CDR3aa: CASSRVDLGTQYF

v_gene: TRBV7-2
abundance: -
j_gene: TRBJ1-2
CDR3aa: CASSSGVGYGYTF

v_gene: TRBV6-1
abundance: few
j_gene: TRBJ1-1
CDR3aa: CATMRGRGTEAFF

v_gene: TRBV19
abundance: -
j_gene: TRBJ1-1
CDR3aa: CASSILGSVTEAFF

v_gene: TRBV28
abundance: -
j_gene: TRBJ1-3
CDR3aa: CASSFKGFGNTIYF

v_gene: TRBV19
abundance: -
j_gene: TRBJ1-1
CDR3aa: CASSPRGQGRVNTEAFF

v_gene: TRBV6-1
abundance: -
j_gene: TRBJ1-3
CDR3aa: CASSEGVGSGQGSGNTIYF

v_gene: TRBV5-1
abundance: -
j_gene: TRBJ2-3
CDR3aa: CASSYSGPSTDTQYF

v_gene: TRBV29-1
abundance: -
j_gene: TRBJ1-1
CDR3aa: CSSSGGQSLRTEAFF

v_gene: TRBV9
abundance: -
j_gene: TRBJ1-4
CDR3aa: CASSGTAESTNEKLFF

v_gene: TRBV7-6
abundance: few
j_gene: TRBJ1-2
CDR3aa: CASSYLGGDSTF